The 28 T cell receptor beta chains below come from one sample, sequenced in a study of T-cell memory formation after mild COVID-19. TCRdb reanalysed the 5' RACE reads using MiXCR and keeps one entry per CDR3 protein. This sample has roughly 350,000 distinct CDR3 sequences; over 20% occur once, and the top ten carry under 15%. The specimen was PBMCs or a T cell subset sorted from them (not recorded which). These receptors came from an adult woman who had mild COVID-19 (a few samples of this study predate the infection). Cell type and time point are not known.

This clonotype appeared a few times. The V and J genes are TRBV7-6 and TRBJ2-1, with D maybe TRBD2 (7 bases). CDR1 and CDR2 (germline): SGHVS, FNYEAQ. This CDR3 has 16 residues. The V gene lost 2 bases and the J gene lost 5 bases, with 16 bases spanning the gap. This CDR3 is CASSLRGAGANNEQFF. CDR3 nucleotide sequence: TGTGCCAGCAGCTTAAGGGGGGCGGGAGCGAACAATGAGCAGTTCTTC.

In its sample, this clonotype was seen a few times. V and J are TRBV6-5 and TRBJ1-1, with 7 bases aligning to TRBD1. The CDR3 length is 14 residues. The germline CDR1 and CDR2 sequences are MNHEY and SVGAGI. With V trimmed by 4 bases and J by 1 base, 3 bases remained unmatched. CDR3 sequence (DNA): TGTGCCAGCAGTTCCTGGACAGGGAACACTGAAGCTTTCTTT. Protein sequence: CASSSWTGNTEAFF.

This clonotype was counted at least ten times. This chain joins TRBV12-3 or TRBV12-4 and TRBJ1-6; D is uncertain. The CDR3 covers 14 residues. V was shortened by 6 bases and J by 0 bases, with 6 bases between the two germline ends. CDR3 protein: CASSPGSYNSPLHF. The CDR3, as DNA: TGTGCCAGCAGCCCAGGCTCCTATAATTCACCCCTCCACTTT.

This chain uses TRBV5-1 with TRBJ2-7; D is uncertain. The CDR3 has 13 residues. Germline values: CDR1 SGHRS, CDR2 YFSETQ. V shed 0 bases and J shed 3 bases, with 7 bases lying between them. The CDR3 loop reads CASSLGGIYEQYF. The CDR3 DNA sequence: TGCGCCAGCAGCTTGGGAGGAATCTACGAGCAGTACTTC. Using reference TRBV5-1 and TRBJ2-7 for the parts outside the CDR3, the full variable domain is KAGVTQTPRYLIKTRGQQVTLSCSPISGHRSVSWYQQTPGQGLQFLFEYFSETQRNKGNFPGRFSGRQFSNSRSEMNVSTLELGDSALYLCASSLGGIYEQYFGPGTRLTVT.

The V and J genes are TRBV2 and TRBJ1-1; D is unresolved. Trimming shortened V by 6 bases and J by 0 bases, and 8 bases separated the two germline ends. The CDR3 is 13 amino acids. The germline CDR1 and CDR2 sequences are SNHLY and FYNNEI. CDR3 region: CASSIQMNTEAFF. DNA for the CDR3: TGTGCCAGCAGCATACAGATGAACACTGAAGCTTTCTTT. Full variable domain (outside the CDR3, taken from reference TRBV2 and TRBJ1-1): EPEVTQTPSHQVTQMGQEVILRCVPISNHLYFYWYRQILGQKVEFLVSFYNNEISEKSEIFDDQFSVERPDGSNFTLKIRSTKLEDSAMYFCASSIQMNTEAFFGQGTRLTVV.

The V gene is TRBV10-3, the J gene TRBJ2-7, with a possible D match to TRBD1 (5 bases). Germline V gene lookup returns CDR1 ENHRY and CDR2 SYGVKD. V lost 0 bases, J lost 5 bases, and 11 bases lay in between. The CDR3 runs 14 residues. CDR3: CAISESNRIHEQYF. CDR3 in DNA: TGTGCCATCAGTGAGTCCAACAGGATCCACGAGCAGTACTTC.

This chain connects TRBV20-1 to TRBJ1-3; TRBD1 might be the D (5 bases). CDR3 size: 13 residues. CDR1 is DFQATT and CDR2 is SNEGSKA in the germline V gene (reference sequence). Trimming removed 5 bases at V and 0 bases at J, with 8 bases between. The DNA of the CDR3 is TGCAGTGCTCGACAGTCCTCTGGAAACACCATATATTTT. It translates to CSARQSSGNTIYF.

CDR3 in DNA: TGTGCCTTATGTAGAGGGCTTTCACGAGGCACTGAAGCTTTCTTT. It yields the protein CALCRGLSRGTEAFF. The V call is TRBV30, the J call TRBJ1-1; no definite D call. Trimming shortened V by 7 bases and J by 4 bases, and 22 bases separated the two germline ends. The germline V gene encodes CDR1 GTSNPN and CDR2 SVGIG (reference sequence). CDR3 length: 15 residues.

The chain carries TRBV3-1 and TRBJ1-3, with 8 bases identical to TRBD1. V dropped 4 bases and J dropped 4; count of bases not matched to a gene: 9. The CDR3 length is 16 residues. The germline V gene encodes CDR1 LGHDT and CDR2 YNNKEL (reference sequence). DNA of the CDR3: TGTGCCAGCAGCCCGGAAAGCAGGGGGCGAGGAAACACCATATATTTT. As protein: CASSPESRGRGNTIYF.

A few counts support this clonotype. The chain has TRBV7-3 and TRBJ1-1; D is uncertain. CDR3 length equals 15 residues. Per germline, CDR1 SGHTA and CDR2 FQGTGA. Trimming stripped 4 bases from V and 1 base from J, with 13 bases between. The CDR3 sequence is CASSSLRRENTEAFF. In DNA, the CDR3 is TGTGCCAGCAGCTCATTAAGACGGGAGAACACTGAAGCTTTCTTT.

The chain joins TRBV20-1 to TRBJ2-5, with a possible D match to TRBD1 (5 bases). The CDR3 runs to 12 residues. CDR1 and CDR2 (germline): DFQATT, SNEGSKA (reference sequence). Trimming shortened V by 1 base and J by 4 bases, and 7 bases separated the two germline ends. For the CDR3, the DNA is TGCAGTGCTAGAGTCAGGGTAGAGACCCAGTACTTC. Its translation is CSARVRVETQYF.

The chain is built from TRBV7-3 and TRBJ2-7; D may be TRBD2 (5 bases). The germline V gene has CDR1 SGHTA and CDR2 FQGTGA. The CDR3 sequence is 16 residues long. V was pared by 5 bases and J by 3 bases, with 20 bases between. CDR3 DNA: TGTGCCAGCAGCCCCTGGGCTCCTAGCATCCACTACGAGCAGTACTTC. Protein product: CASSPWAPSIHYEQYF.

CDR3 coding DNA: TGTGCCAGCAGCCAGGGAAGGGGGCTATACGAGCAGTACTTC. Translating gives CASSQGRGLYEQYF. V usage is TRBV14 and J usage is TRBJ2-7, with 7 bases matching TRBD1. Germline CDR1 is SGHDN and CDR2 is FVKESK. The CDR3 is 14 residues long. Trimming took 3 bases from V and 4 from J; bases not matched to a gene: 6.

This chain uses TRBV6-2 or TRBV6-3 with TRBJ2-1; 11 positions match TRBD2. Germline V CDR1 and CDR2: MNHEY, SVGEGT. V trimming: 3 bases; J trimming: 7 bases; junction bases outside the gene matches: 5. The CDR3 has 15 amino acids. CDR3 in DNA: TGTGCCAGCAGTTATGTGGGACTAGCGGCTAATGAGCAGTTCTTC. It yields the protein CASSYVGLAANEQFF.

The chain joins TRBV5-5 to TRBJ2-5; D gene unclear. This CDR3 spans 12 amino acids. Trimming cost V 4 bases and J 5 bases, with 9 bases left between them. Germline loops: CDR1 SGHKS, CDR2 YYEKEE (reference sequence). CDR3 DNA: TGTGCCAGCAGCCGTGAGAGGGAGACCCAGTACTTC. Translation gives CASSRERETQYF. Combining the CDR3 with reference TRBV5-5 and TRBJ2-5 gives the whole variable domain DAGVTQSPTHLIKTRGQQVTLRCSPISGHKSVSWYQQVLGQGPQFIFQYYEKEERGRGNFPDRFSARQFPNYSSELNVNALLLGDSALYLCASSRERETQYFGPGTRLLVL.

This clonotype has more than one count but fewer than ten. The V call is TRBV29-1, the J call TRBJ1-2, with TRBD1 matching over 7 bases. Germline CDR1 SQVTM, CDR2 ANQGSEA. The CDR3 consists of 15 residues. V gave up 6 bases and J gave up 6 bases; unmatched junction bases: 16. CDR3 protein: CSVSLESQGGNGYTF. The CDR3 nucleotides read TGCAGCGTCTCCCTCGAGTCCCAGGGGGGCAATGGCTACACCTTC.

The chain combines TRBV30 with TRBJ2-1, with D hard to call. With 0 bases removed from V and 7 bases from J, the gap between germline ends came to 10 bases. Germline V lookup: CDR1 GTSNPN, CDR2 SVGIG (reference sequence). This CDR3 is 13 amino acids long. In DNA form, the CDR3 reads TGTGCCTGGAGTGTACTACTCCGAAATGAGCAGTTCTTC. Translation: CAWSVLLRNEQFF.

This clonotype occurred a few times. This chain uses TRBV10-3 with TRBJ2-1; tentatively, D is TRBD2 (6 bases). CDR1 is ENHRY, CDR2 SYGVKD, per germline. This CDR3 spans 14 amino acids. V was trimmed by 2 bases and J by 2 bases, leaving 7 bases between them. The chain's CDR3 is CAISEREPYNEQFF. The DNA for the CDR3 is TGTGCCATCAGTGAGCGGGAGCCCTACAATGAGCAGTTCTTC.

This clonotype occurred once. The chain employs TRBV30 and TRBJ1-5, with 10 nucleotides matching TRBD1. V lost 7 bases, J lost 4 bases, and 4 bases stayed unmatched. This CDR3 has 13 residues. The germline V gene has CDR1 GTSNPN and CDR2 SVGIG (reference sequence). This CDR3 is CASDRGGNQPQHF. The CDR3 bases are TGTGCCTCGGACAGGGGGGGAAATCAGCCCCAGCATTTT.

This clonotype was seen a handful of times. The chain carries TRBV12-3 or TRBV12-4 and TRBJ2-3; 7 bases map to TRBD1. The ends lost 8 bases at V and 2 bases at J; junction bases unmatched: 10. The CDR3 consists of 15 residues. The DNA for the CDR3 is TGTGCCAGCCATCACGACAGGGAAAACACAGATACGCAGTATTTT. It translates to CASHHDRENTDTQYF.

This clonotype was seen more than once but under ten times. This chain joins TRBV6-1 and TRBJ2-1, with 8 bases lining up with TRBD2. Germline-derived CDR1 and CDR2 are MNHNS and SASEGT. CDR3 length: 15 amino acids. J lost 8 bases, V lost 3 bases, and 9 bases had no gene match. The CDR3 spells CASSDMSGGPDEQFF. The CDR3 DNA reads TGTGCCAGCAGTGACATGTCGGGGGGGCCGGATGAGCAGTTCTTC.

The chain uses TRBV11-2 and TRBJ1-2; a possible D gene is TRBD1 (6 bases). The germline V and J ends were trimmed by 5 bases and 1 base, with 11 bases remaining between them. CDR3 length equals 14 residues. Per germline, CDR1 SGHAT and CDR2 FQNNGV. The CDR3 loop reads CASSPDRHNYGYTF. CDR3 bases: TGTGCCAGCAGCCCGGACAGACATAACTATGGCTACACCTTC.

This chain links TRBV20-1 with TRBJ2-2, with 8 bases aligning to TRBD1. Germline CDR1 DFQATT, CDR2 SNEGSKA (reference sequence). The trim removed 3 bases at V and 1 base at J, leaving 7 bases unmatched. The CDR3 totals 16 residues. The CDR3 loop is CSASQGAGVNTGELFF. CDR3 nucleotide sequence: TGCAGTGCTAGCCAGGGGGCAGGGGTGAACACCGGGGAGCTGTTTTTT.

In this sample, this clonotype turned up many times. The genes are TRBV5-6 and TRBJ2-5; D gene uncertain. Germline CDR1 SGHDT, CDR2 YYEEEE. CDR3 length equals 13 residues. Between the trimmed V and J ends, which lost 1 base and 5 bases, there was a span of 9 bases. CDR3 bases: TGTGCCAGCAGCTTGCGAGGATGGGAGACCCAGTACTTC. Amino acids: CASSLRGWETQYF.

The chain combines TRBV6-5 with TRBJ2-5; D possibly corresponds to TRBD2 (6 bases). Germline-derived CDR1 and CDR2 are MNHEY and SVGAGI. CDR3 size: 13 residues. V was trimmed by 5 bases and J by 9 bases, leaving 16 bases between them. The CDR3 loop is CASSEGLWESQYF. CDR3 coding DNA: TGTGCCAGCAGTGAGGGACTTTGGGAGTCCCAGTACTTC.

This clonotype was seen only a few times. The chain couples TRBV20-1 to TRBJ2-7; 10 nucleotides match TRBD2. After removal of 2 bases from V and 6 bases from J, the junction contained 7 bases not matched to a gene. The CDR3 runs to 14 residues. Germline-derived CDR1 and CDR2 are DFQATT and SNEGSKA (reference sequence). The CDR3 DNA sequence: TGCAGTGCTAGAAGCAGCGGGAGGGCGTCCGAGCAGTACTTC. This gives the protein CSARSSGRASEQYF.

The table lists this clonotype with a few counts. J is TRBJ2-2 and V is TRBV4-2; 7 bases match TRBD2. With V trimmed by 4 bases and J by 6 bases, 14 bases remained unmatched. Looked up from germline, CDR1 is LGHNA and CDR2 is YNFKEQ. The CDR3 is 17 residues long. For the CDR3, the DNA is TGTGCCAGCAGCCTTCGGGGAGGGGATAATCCGGCCGGGGAGCTGTTTTTT. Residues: CASSLRGGDNPAGELFF.

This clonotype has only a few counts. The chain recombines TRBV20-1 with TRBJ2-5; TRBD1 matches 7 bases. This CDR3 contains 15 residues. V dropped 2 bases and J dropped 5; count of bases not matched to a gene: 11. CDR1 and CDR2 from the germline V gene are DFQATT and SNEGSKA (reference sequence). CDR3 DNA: TGCAGTGCTAGACCACTGACAGGGTTGGGGGAGACCCAGTACTTC. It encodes CSARPLTGLGETQYF.